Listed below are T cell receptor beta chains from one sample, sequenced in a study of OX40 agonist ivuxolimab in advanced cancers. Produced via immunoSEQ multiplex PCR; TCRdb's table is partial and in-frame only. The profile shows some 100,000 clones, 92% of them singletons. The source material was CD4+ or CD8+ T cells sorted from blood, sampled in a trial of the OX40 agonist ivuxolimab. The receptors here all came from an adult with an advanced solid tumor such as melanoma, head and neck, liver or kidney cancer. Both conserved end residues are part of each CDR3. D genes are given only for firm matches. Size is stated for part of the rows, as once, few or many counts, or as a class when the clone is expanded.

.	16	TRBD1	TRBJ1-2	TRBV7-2	TGTGCCAGCAGTCAAGCGACAGGGAGAGCTAACTATGGCTACACCTTC	CASSQATGRANYGYTF
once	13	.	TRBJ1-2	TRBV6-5	TGTGCCAGCTTTAATACGGGGGACTATGGCTACACCTTC	CASFNTGDYGYTF
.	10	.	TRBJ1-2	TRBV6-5	TGTGCCACCTGGTACTATGGCTACACCTTC	CATWYYGYTF
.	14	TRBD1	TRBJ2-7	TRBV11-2	TGTGCCAGCAGCTTCGGACAGGGATCCTACGAGCAGTACTTC	CASSFGQGSYEQYF
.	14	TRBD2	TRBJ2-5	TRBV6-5	TGTGCCAGCAGACTAGCGTCCGGCGGGGTGGCCCAGTACTTC	CASRLASGGVAQYF
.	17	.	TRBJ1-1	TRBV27	TGTGCCAGCAGAGGACCTACAGGGCTTTTTCTGAACACTGAAGCTTTCTTT	CASRGPTGLFLNTEAFF
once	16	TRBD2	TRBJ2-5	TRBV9	TGTGCCAGCAGCGTAGCGGCCGGGAGGTCAAGGGAGACCCAGTACTTC	CASSVAAGRSRETQYF
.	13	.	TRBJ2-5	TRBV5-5	TGTGCCAGCAGCCCGGACTTCCAAGAGACCCAGTACTTC	CASSPDFQETQYF
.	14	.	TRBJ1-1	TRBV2	TGTGCCAGCAGTGCGGTGTCATCAGGCACTGAAGCTTTCTTT	CASSAVSSGTEAFF
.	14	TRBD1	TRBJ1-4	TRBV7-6	TGTGCCAGCAGCCAGACAGGGACTAATGAAAAACTGTTTTTT	CASSQTGTNEKLFF
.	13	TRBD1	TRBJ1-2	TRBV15	TGTGCCACCAGCAGAGATCGGGGACAGCCTGGGACCTTC	CATSRDRGQPGTF
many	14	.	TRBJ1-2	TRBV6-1	TGTGCCAGCAGTGAATGGGACGTAAGTGGTGGCTACACCTTC	CASSEWDVSGGYTF
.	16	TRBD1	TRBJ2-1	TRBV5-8	TGTGCCAGCAGCTTGGCCAAGGGACAGGGAGGGTCTGAGCAGTTCTTC	CASSLAKGQGGSEQFF
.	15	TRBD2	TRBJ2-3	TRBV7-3	TGTGCCAGCAGCACCCTAGCGGGCAGCACAGATACGCAGTATTTT	CASSTLAGSTDTQYF
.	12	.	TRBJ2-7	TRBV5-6	TGTGCCAGCAGCAGGTCGGCCGACGAGCAGTACTTC	CASSRSADEQYF
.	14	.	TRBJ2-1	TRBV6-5	TGTGCCAGCAGTTATGGGCTGGAAGTCTTAGAGCAGTTCTTC	CASSYGLEVLEQFF
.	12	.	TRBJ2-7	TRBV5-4	TGTGCCAGCAGCTTGGGGACAACCGAGCAGTACTTC	CASSLGTTEQYF
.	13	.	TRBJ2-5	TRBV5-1	TGCGCCAGCAGCTTGACAGTCAAAGAGACCCAGTACTTC	CASSLTVKETQYF
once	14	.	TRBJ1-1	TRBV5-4	TGTGCCAGCAGCTTGAGTAGTCAGGGAACTGAAGCTTTCTTT	CASSLSSQGTEAFF
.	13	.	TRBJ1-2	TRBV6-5	TGTGCCAGCAGTTACTCCCCAGGGGCTGGCTACACCTTC	CASSYSPGAGYTF
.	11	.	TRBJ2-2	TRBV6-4	TGTGCCACCCGGATGGGCGGGGAGCTGTTTTTT	CATRMGGELFF
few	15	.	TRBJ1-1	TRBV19	TGTGCCAGTAGTATAGATCCGCGGGAGAACACTGAAGCTTTCTTT	CASSIDPRENTEAFF
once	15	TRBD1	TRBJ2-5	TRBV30	TGTGCCTGGAGTTCACCGGGACAGGGAAAGGTGACCCAGTACTTC	CAWSSPGQGKVTQYF
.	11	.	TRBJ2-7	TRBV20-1	TGCAGTGCTAGAGGACCTTACGAGCAGTACTTC	CSARGPYEQYF
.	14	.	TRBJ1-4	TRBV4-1	TGCGCCAGCAGCCCACAGTTTCGGGAGGAAAAACTGTTTTTT	CASSPQFREEKLFF
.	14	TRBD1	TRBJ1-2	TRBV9	TGTGCCAGCAGCGTAATGGAGGGGGCAGTAGGCTACACCTTC	CASSVMEGAVGYTF
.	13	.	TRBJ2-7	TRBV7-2	TGTGCCAGCAGCTTAGGGGATCAGTACGAGCAGTACTTC	CASSLGDQYEQYF
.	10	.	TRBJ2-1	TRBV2	TGTGCCAGCAGGGGGTATGAGCAGTTCTTC	CASRGYEQFF
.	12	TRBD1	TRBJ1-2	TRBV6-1	TGTGCCAGTCGACAGGGGTCCTATGGCTACACCTTC	CASRQGSYGYTF
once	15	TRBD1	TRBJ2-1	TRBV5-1	TGCGCCAGCAGCCCGGACAGGGGTAGTTTCAATGAGCAGTTCTTC	CASSPDRGSFNEQFF
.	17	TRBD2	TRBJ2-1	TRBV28	TGTGCCAGCAGAGATTTAGTTCCGGCGGGGGGGAGCAATGAGCAGTTCTTC	CASRDLVPAGGSNEQFF
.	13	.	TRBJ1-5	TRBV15	TGTGCCACGCAGCACAGGCCTAATCAGCCCCAGCATTTT	CATQHRPNQPQHF
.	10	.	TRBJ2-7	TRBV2	TGTGCCAGCAGGGGGTACGAGCAGTACTTC	CASRGYEQYF
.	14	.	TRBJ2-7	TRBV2	TGTGCCAGCAGGGCCGGGACATCGCAATACGAGCAGTACTTC	CASRAGTSQYEQYF
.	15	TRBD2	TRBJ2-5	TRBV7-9	TGTGCCAGCAGCCCGGGACTAGCGTTAGAAGAGACCCAGTACTTC	CASSPGLALEETQYF
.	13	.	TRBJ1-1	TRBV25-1	TGTGCCAGCAGAGCCGGGATCAACACTGAAGCTTTCTTT	CASRAGINTEAFF
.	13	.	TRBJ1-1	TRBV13	TGTGCCAGCAGCATACAGATGAACACTGAAGCTTTCTTT	CASSIQMNTEAFF
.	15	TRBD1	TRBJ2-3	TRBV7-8	TGTGCCAGCAGCTTAGAGGGGCCGGGACAGGATACGCAGTATTTT	CASSLEGPGQDTQYF
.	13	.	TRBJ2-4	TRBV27	TGTGCCAGCAGTTTCGGGCTTAAAAACATTCAGTACTTC	CASSFGLKNIQYF
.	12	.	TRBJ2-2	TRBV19	TGTGCCAGTAGCTGGGGCACCGGGGAGCTGTTTTTT	CASSWGTGELFF
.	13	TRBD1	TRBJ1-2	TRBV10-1	TGCGCCAGCTCGGGGACAGGGCCGAGAGGCTACACCTTC	CASSGTGPRGYTF
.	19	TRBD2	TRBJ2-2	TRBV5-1	TGCGCCAGCAGCTTGGGGACAGGGCGGACTAGCGGCACTACCGGGGAGCTGTTTTTT	CASSLGTGRTSGTTGELFF
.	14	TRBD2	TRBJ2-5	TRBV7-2	TGTGCCAGCAGCTTCCGACTAGCGGAGGAGACCCAGTACTTC	CASSFRLAEETQYF
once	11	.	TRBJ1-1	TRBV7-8	TGTGCCAGCAGCTTTGGGGGGCAGGCTTTCTTT	CASSFGGQAFF
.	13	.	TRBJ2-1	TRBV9	TGTGCCAGCAGCGTAAGCGGAAACAATGAGCAGTTCTTC	CASSVSGNNEQFF
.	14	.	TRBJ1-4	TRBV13	TGTGCCAGCAGCCTTTCGGGGGCGAATGAAAAACTGTTTTTT	CASSLSGANEKLFF
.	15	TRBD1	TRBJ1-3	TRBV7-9	TGTGCCAGCAGCTCAAGACAGGGGGCAGAAAACACCATATATTTT	CASSSRQGAENTIYF
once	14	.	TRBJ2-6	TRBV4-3	TGCGCCAGCAGCCAAGGCCCTGGGGCCAACGTCCTGACTTTC	CASSQGPGANVLTF
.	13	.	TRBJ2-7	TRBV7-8	TGTGCCAGCAGCTTAGATCGGTCGAACGAGCAGTACTTC	CASSLDRSNEQYF
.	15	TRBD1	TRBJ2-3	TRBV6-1	TGTGCCAGCAGTAGCCCGGGACAGACCACAGATACGCAGTATTTT	CASSSPGQTTDTQYF
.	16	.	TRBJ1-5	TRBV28	TGTGCCAGCAGTTTCCTCCGACAGTATAGCAATCAGCCCCAGCATTTT	CASSFLRQYSNQPQHF
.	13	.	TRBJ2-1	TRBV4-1	TGCGCCAGCAGCTATGGACAAAACAATGAGCAGTTCTTC	CASSYGQNNEQFF
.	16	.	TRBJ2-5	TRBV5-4	TGTGCCAGCAGCTTGTGGAGCGGGCAGGCTCAAGAGACCCAGTACTTC	CASSLWSGQAQETQYF
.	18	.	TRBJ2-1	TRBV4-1	TGCGCCAGCAGCCAAGATGCGAGTCGGCGGAGCTCCTACAATGAGCAGTTCTTC	CASSQDASRRSSYNEQFF
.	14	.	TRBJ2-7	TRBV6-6	TGTGCCAGCAGTTACGCGGGTAGGAACTACGAGCAGTACTTC	CASSYAGRNYEQYF
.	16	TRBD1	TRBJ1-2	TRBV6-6	TGTGCCAGCAGTTACGGGGACAGCGGGGGGTCTTATGGCTACACCTTC	CASSYGDSGGSYGYTF
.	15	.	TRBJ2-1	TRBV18	TGTGCCAGCTCACCACAGACTCCGAGGGACAATGAGCAGTTCTTC	CASSPQTPRDNEQFF
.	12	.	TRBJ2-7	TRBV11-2	TGTGCCAGCAGCTCCCTTACCTACGAGCAGTACTTC	CASSSLTYEQYF